This T cell receptor beta chain is from a study of T cell changes during pregnancy in multiple sclerosis (dated by TCRdb to the late 2010s). Broadly, across the study: The study looked at changes in the T cell repertoire across pregnancy in women with multiple sclerosis.

Library preparation employed the immunoSEQ multiplex PCR assay. The source is immuneACCESS, and TCRdb retained only in-frame sequences with V and J called. Part of the clones is not carried over; for the studies checked, unresolved V genes explain less than half of this, and the remainder is unexplained. The sample includes tens of thousands of clones, with around 89% observed a single time. About 0.9% of the sample lies in the top ten. The sample holds one count of this clone. Its specific antigen is unknown. Base qualities were left out, and no much larger clone turns up one base away. This clonotype was sampled from a female donor in good health, enrolled as a control in a pregnancy study. The specimen comprised peripheral blood, sampled in the first trimester of pregnancy.

This receptor has the CDR3 CASSQYGTGSPNEQFF. The bases read TGCGCCAGCAGCCAATACGGGACAGGGTCCCCCAATGAGCAGTTCTTC. The chain uses TRBV4-1 and TRBJ2-1, and 9 junction bases match TRBD1. Spanning cysteine to phenylalanine, the CDR3 consists of 16 amino acids. Left in the record is the CDR3 DNA by itself, 48 bases read in frame from the first base. The germline V gene encodes CDR1 MGHRA and CDR2 YSYEKL. Trimming removed 2 bases from V and 6 bases from J; the gene matches leave 8 bases unexplained.